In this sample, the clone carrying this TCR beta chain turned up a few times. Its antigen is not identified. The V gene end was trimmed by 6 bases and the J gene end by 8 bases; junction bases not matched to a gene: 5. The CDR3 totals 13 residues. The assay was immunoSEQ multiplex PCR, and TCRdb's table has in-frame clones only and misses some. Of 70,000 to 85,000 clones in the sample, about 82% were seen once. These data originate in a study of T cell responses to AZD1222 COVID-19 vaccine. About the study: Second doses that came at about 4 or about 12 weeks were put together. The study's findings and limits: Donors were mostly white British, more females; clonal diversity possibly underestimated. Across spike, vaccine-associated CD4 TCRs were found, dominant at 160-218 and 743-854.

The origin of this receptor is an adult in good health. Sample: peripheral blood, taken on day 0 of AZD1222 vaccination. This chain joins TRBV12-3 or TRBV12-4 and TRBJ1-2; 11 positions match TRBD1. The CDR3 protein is CASSPDRGRGYTF. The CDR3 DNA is TGTGCCAGCAGCCCGGACAGGGGGCGAGGCTACACCTTC.